The 26 T cell receptor beta chains below all came from one sample that was sequenced in a study of OX40 agonist ivuxolimab in advanced cancers. Generated by immunoSEQ multiplex PCR, the TCRdb table keeps only in-frame clones and is missing some. The table shows fewer than 60,000 clones, with less than 90% occurring only once. Sequences were derived from CD4+ or CD8+ T cells sorted from blood, sampled in a trial of the OX40 agonist ivuxolimab. These receptors all come from an adult with an advanced solid tumor such as melanoma, head and neck, liver or kidney cancer.

The rearrangement links TRBV6-5 to TRBJ1-2; the match to TRBD1 covers 8 bases. The CDR3 length is 16 residues. Germline assignment: CDR1 MNHEY and CDR2 SVGAGI. Trimming cost V 0 bases and J 2 bases; bases outside gene matches: 5. The CDR3 protein is CASSYSWQGANYGYTF. The CDR3 DNA is TGTGCCAGCAGTTACTCATGGCAGGGGGCCAACTATGGCTACACCTTC.

The CDR3 region is CAWASGIGTDTQYF. In DNA form, the CDR3 reads TGTGCCTGGGCCTCGGGGATTGGCACAGATACGCAGTATTTT. This rearrangement joins TRBV30 to TRBJ2-3, with D maybe TRBD2 (5 bases). Germline values: CDR1 GTSNPN, CDR2 SVGIG (reference sequence). Trimming removed 5 bases from V and 1 base from J, with 13 bases in between. The CDR3 is 14 amino acids.

This clone was detected only once. V gene TRBV19 combines with J gene TRBJ1-1; D ambiguous. CDR1 is LNHDA and CDR2 is SQIVND in the germline V gene (reference sequence). The ends were cut back, 10 bases at V and 0 bases at J, with 12 bases in the middle. There are 13 residues in the CDR3. CDR3 sequence reads: CATGPAVNTEAFF. In nucleotides, the CDR3 is TGTGCCACTGGCCCCGCAGTGAACACTGAAGCTTTCTTT.

The V gene is TRBV6-6, the J gene TRBJ2-7; 9 nucleotides align to TRBD1. This CDR3 is 15 amino acids long. Germline lookup yields CDR1 MNHNY and CDR2 SVGAGI (reference sequence). V shed 6 bases and J 3 bases; nucleotides not matched to a gene: 9. For the CDR3, the DNA is TGTGCCAGCAGAAATACCCGACAGGGGGTCTACGAGCAGTACTTC. Its protein is CASRNTRQGVYEQYF.

This clone was observed once. The chain recombines TRBV7-9 with TRBJ1-1; no firm D call. Germline loops: CDR1 SEHNR, CDR2 FQNEAQ (reference sequence). V was trimmed by 2 bases and J by 9 bases, leaving 13 bases between them. CDR3 length: 13 residues. CDR3 coding DNA: TGTGCCAGCAGCTTAATTAGAGTACAGAAAGCTTTCTTT. Translated, it gives CASSLIRVQKAFF.

V gene TRBV7-9 combines with J gene TRBJ2-7, with 8 positions matching TRBD2. The V gene end was trimmed by 5 bases and the J gene end by 3 bases; junction bases not matched to a gene: 6. Germline V CDR1 and CDR2: SEHNR, FQNEAQ (reference sequence). CDR3 length: 14 amino acids. The CDR3 reads CASSPTGGGYEQYF. Written as DNA, the CDR3 is TGTGCCAGCAGCCCCACCGGGGGGGGCTACGAGCAGTACTTC.

This chain uses TRBV2 with TRBJ2-3, with D possibly being TRBD1 (6 bases). The CDR3 consists of 15 residues. Germline CDR1 reads SNHLY; CDR2 reads FYNNEI. Between the trimmed V and J ends, which lost 5 bases and 1 base, there was a span of 13 bases. The CDR3 here is CASSSHRDGTDTQYF. CDR3 nucleotide sequence: TGTGCCAGCAGTTCACACAGGGATGGCACAGATACGCAGTATTTT.

This chain joins TRBV7-2 and TRBJ2-3, with 7 bases lining up with TRBD2. The germline V gene encodes CDR1 SGHTA and CDR2 FQGNSA. V lost 3 bases and J lost 0; bases outside the gene matches: 6. CDR3 size: 16 residues. CDR3 residues: CASSFPREGSTDTQYF. As DNA, the CDR3 is TGTGCCAGCAGCTTTCCCAGGGAGGGAAGCACAGATACGCAGTATTTT.

The V call is TRBV6-6, the J call TRBJ1-1; D gene unclear. Germline lookup yields CDR1 MNHNY and CDR2 SVGAGI (reference sequence). The CDR3 has 11 residues. Trimming shortened V by 2 bases and J by 7 bases, and 5 bases separated the two germline ends. CDR3 nucleotide sequence: TGTGCCAGCAGTTACGGGATTGAAGCTTTCTTT. This translates into CASSYGIEAFF.

This clone is labeled as medium-sized. The V gene is TRBV19, the J gene TRBJ1-1, with a weak D call TRBD1 (6 bases). V lost 5 bases, J lost 6 bases, and 16 bases lay in between. Germline assignment: CDR1 LNHDA and CDR2 SQIVND (reference sequence). This CDR3 spans 14 amino acids. CDR3 DNA sequence: TGTGCCAGTAGTGCAGGGGTCCAGTTCCCTGAAGCTTTCTTT. The encoded protein is CASSAGVQFPEAFF.

V is TRBV5-1 and J is TRBJ2-7; 9 nucleotides agree with TRBD1. The V segment lost 3 bases and the J segment 5 bases; nucleotides outside the gene matches: 9. CDR3 length equals 15 residues. The germline V gene encodes CDR1 SGHRS and CDR2 YFSETQ. The CDR3 DNA reads as TGCGCCAGCAGCTACGGCGGGGACAGGGTTAACGAGCAGTACTTC. Protein: CASSYGGDRVNEQYF.

V is TRBV6-5 and J is TRBJ1-4; possibly TRBD1 for D (6 bases). Germline V gives CDR1 MNHEY, CDR2 SVGAGI. The CDR3 loop spans 14 amino acids. V was clipped by 6 bases and J by 5 bases, with 13 bases between them. The CDR3 here is CASRPRGGNEKLFF. The CDR3, as DNA: TGTGCCAGCAGACCCAGGGGCGGGAATGAAAAACTGTTTTTT.

This rearrangement joins TRBV7-9 to TRBJ1-2; 7 bases agree with TRBD1. The CDR3 totals 14 residues. Losses at the gene ends were 5 bases for V and 0 bases for J; bases not matched to a gene: 3. Germline V gene sequence: CDR1 SEHNR, CDR2 FQNEAQ (reference sequence). The CDR3 region has the DNA TGTGCCAGCAGCACCGGGACAGCTAACTATGGCTACACCTTC. Translating gives CASSTGTANYGYTF.

Worth noting for this clone: The junction differs from germline at one of its ends, possibly a read error. V and J are TRBV13 and TRBJ2-7; tentative D call: TRBD1 (6 bases). The CDR3 loop spans 15 amino acids. Germline CDR1 and CDR2: PRHDT and FYEKMQ (reference sequence). CDR3 loop: CASSRTGTQSYGQYF. The CDR3 bases are TGTGCCAGCAGCCGAACCGGGACACAATCCTACGGGCAGTACTTC. Full variable domain (outside the CDR3, taken from reference TRBV13 and TRBJ2-7): AAGVIQSPRHLIKEKRETATLKCYPIPRHDTVYWYQQGPGQDPQFLISFYEKMQSDKGSIPDRFSAQQFSDYHSELNMSSLELGDSALYFCASSRTGTQSYGQYFGPGTRLTVT.

V and J are TRBV18 and TRBJ2-1; D is unclear. The CDR3 has 12 residues. Trimming pared 3 bases from V and 9 bases from J, leaving 9 bases between. Germline-derived CDR1 and CDR2 are KGHSH and LQKENI. CDR3 in amino acids: CASSPVAREQFF. DNA for the CDR3: TGTGCCAGCTCACCCGTGGCCCGTGAGCAGTTCTTC.

This chain's CDR3 is CASSPLGTGGNEQFF. For the CDR3, the DNA is TGCGCCAGCAGCCCACTAGGGACAGGGGGCAATGAGCAGTTCTTC. This chain links TRBV4-3 with TRBJ2-1; the match to TRBD1 covers 11 bases. Germline CDR1 is LGHNA and CDR2 is YSLEER. V trimming: 4 bases; J trimming: 6 bases; junction bases outside the gene matches: 5. The CDR3 is 15 residues long.

V gene TRBV10-3 combines with J gene TRBJ2-7; D remains unclear. V was shortened by 9 bases and J by 5 bases, with 14 bases between the two germline ends. This CDR3 comprises 12 residues. The germline CDR1 and CDR2 sequences are ENHRY and SYGVKD. As DNA, the CDR3 is TGTGCCATATTAGACCAAACGCACGAGCAGTACTTC. It specifies CAILDQTHEQYF.

Only a few counts were recorded for this clone. The chain is built from TRBV5-4 and TRBJ2-7, with 11 bases identical to TRBD2. Trimming took 5 bases from V and 2 from J; bases not matched to a gene: 9. The CDR3 is 16 amino acids. CDR1 and CDR2 from the germline V gene are SGHNT and YYREEE (reference sequence). Here the CDR3 reads CASSYSGGGFTYEQYF. The CDR3 bases are TGTGCCAGCAGTTATAGCGGGGGGGGATTCACCTACGAGCAGTACTTC.

The V call is TRBV27, the J call TRBJ1-2; 7 bases map to TRBD1. Germline CDR1 reads MNHEY; CDR2 reads SMNVEV (reference sequence). The junction had 10 bases not matched to a gene; V was cut back by 5 bases and J by 7 bases. This CDR3 spans 14 amino acids. The CDR3 reads CASSRTGELSGYTF. The CDR3 region has the DNA TGTGCCAGCAGTCGAACAGGGGAACTGTCTGGCTACACCTTC.

This chain's CDR3 is CASSFDRGYYEQYF. The CDR3, as DNA: TGTGCCAGCAGCTTCGACAGGGGGTACTACGAGCAGTACTTC. The chain is built from TRBV5-8 and TRBJ2-7, with 9 bases fitting TRBD1. Germline CDR1 and CDR2: SGHTS and YDEGEE. The CDR3 spans 14 residues. After removal of 2 bases from V and 3 bases from J, the junction contained 3 bases not matched to a gene.

The chain couples TRBV5-6 to TRBJ1-1, with TRBD1 identical over 11 bases. In germline, CDR1 is SGHDT, CDR2 YYEEEE. This CDR3 region has 16 residues. V dropped 3 bases and J dropped 0; count of bases not matched to a gene: 4. The DNA of the CDR3 is TGTGCCAGCAGCTGGGGGACAGGGGGAATGAACACTGAAGCTTTCTTT. Its protein is CASSWGTGGMNTEAFF.

CDR3 DNA: TGTGCCAGCAGTTACTCACCGTCGTCGAACACTGAAGCTTTCTTT. It specifies CASSYSPSSNTEAFF. The genes are TRBV6-5 and TRBJ1-1; no definite D call. CDR1 and CDR2 (germline): MNHEY, SVGAGI. V lost 0 bases to trimming and J lost 1 base, with 9 bases between them. CDR3 size: 15 residues.

On this clone itself: The identical CDR3 is also encoded by other nucleotide sequences in the sample. The J gene is TRBJ1-2, the V gene TRBV6-6; D is perhaps TRBD1 (6 bases). Germline V gene data show CDR1 as MNHNY and CDR2 as SVGAGI (reference sequence). The V gene lost 2 bases and the J gene lost 8 bases, with 12 bases spanning the gap. This CDR3 has 13 amino acids. CDR3 amino acids: CASSYGGGEGYTF. CDR3 coding DNA: TGTGCCAGCAGTTACGGGGGCGGTGAGGGCTACACCTTC.

The rearrangement uses TRBV5-1 and TRBJ1-2; D gene ambiguous. The CDR3 covers 15 residues. Trimming left V 0 bases short and J 4 bases short, with 13 bases between. Looked up from germline, CDR1 is SGHRS and CDR2 is YFSETQ. In DNA form, the CDR3 reads TGCGCCAGCAGCTTGGCCTTTAACAGTGGCTATGGCTACACCTTC. Encoded protein: CASSLAFNSGYGYTF.

The chain has TRBV4-3 and TRBJ1-2, with a possible D match to TRBD1 (6 bases). Deletions cut 0 bases from V and 1 base from J, with 12 bases between. This CDR3 comprises 16 residues. CDR1 LGHNA and CDR2 YSLEER come from the germline V gene. CDR3 in DNA: TGCGCCAGCAGCCAAGATCGAGGGGGAAGTAACTATGGCTACACCTTC. It specifies CASSQDRGGSNYGYTF.

J is TRBJ1-2 and V is TRBV5-5; the D is unclear. The CDR3 sequence is 11 residues long. The V gene's germline CDR1 is SGHKS and CDR2 YYEKEE (reference sequence). The germline V and J ends were trimmed by 2 bases and 6 bases, with 5 bases remaining between them. The CDR3 spells CASSFTDGYTF. CDR3 coding DNA: TGTGCCAGCAGCTTCACAGATGGCTACACCTTC.